One and the same sample provided the 27 T cell receptor beta chains below, sequenced in a study of cytotoxic CD8 clonotypes in ibrutinib-treated CLL. Repertoires were generated with immunoSEQ multiplex PCR, while TCRdb's copy carries only in-frame clones and drops some. This sample has hundreds of thousands of clones, with 60% to 80% found just once. The sequences come from PBMCs, collected after 36 months of ibrutinib treatment. The receptors derive from a human donor with chronic lymphocytic leukemia.

This clone was observed a handful of times. This sequence joins TRBV5-1 and TRBJ2-1; D is perhaps TRBD2 (5 bases). Germline loops: CDR1 SGHRS, CDR2 YFSETQ. This CDR3 region has 13 residues. Trimming pared 4 bases from V and 9 bases from J, leaving 14 bases between. The CDR3 protein is CASSRGFVGEQFF. The CDR3 DNA sequence: TGCGCCAGCAGCCGAGGGTTTGTAGGTGAGCAGTTCTTC.

This clone occurred a few times. The V call is TRBV9, the J call TRBJ1-5; TRBD1 agrees at 9 bases. In germline, CDR1 is SGDLS, CDR2 YYNGEE. This CDR3 region has 15 residues. Losses at the gene ends were 4 bases for V and 4 bases for J; bases not matched to a gene: 6. The CDR3 sequence: CASSTGTGYNQPQHF. As DNA, the CDR3 is TGTGCCAGCAGCACAGGGACAGGGTATAATCAGCCCCAGCATTTT.

The CDR3 coding sequence is TGTGCCAGCAGCGGCGCCCGGGGACAGGGGGGCACAGATACGCAGTATTTT. Protein sequence: CASSGARGQGGTDTQYF. V and J are TRBV2 and TRBJ2-3; 11 nucleotides agree with TRBD1. Trimming took 6 bases from V and 1 from J; bases not matched to a gene: 9. This CDR3 region has 17 residues. CDR1 SNHLY and CDR2 FYNNEI come from the germline V gene.

This rearrangement joins TRBV18 to TRBJ1-1; no firm D call. The germline CDR1 and CDR2 sequences are KGHSH and LQKENI. V lost 1 base and J lost 4, with 10 bases in between. This CDR3 comprises 14 residues. As DNA, the CDR3 is TGTGCCAGCTCACCACTGGTTAAAGCCACTGAAGCTTTCTTT. Amino acid sequence: CASSPLVKATEAFF.

J is TRBJ1-1 and V is TRBV7-6; D is undetermined. The CDR3 length is 14 residues. Trimming left V 3 bases short and J 3 bases short, with 11 bases between. Germline values: CDR1 SGHVS, CDR2 FNYEAQ. The CDR3: CASSFLALDTEAFF. The CDR3 coding sequence is TGTGCCAGCAGCTTCCTAGCGTTGGACACTGAAGCTTTCTTT.

The V gene is TRBV7-6, the J gene TRBJ1-4; no reliable D call. The length of the CDR3 is 18 residues. Germline lookup yields CDR1 SGHVS and CDR2 FNYEAQ. V was shortened by 0 bases and J by 0 bases, with 14 bases between the two germline ends. The chain's CDR3 is CASSLAPKGKATNEKLFF. The CDR3 nucleotides read TGTGCCAGCAGCTTAGCGCCTAAGGGAAAAGCAACTAATGAAAAACTGTTTTTT.

V usage is TRBV29-1 and J usage is TRBJ2-2; D is undetermined. This CDR3 spans 12 amino acids. CDR1 is SQVTM and CDR2 is ANQGSEA in the germline V gene. V gave up 1 base and J gave up 4 bases, with 4 bases separating them. The CDR3 DNA reads TGCAGCGTTGAAGCCGTCACCGGGGAGCTGTTTTTT. Its translation: CSVEAVTGELFF.

About this clone itself: In the same sample, other DNA sequences code for this CDR3. This rearrangement joins TRBV29-1 to TRBJ2-1; perhaps TRBD1 as D (5 bases). The germline V and J ends were trimmed by 7 bases and 7 bases, with 11 bases remaining between them. The CDR3 extends over 11 amino acids. Germline V lookup: CDR1 SQVTM, CDR2 ANQGSEA. CDR3 DNA: TGCAGCGCAGTAGGGGCAAATGAGCAGTTCTTC. This codes for CSAVGANEQFF.

The count of this clone is one. This chain links TRBV9 with TRBJ2-1; 7 bases line up with TRBD1. CDR1 is SGDLS and CDR2 is YYNGEE in the germline V gene. The CDR3 runs to 12 residues. The trim removed 0 bases at V and 15 bases at J, leaving 6 bases unmatched. CDR3 protein: CASSVGQGLPFF. CDR3 nucleotide sequence: TGTGCCAGCAGCGTAGGACAGGGCCTGCCGTTCTTC.

This clone has just a few counts. V is TRBV7-6 and J is TRBJ2-2; D call uncertain. The CDR3 is made up of 15 amino acids. The germline V and J ends were trimmed by 5 bases and 4 bases, with 14 bases remaining between them. Germline CDR1 reads SGHVS; CDR2 reads FNYEAQ. CDR3 nucleotides: TGTGCCAGCAGCCCGCAACAGCTAAGCACCGGGGAGCTGTTTTTT. Protein sequence: CASSPQQLSTGELFF.

The V gene is TRBV27, the J gene TRBJ1-6; D unresolved. Trimming removed 5 bases at V and 6 bases at J, with 14 bases between. CDR1 is MNHEY and CDR2 is SMNVEV in the germline V gene (reference sequence). This CDR3 contains 15 residues. The CDR3 DNA sequence: TGTGCCAGCAGTCCGCTAGGACTGAGTAATTCACCCCTCCACTTT. Its protein product is CASSPLGLSNSPLHF.

On this clone: This may come from a read error, since a much larger clone is one base off. The chain carries TRBV9 and TRBJ2-2; unclear D gene. The CDR3 contains 12 residues. The germline V gene encodes CDR1 SGDLS and CDR2 YYNGEE. V dropped 3 bases and J dropped 3 bases, with 3 bases sitting between them. The chain's CDR3 is CASSGYTGELFF. As DNA, the CDR3 is TGTGCCAGCAGCGGATACACCGGGGAGCTGTTTTTT.

This clone was seen just once. V gene TRBV7-2 combines with J gene TRBJ2-5; TRBD2 aligns across 8 bases. The CDR3 sequence is 15 residues long. Trimming cost V 5 bases and J 4 bases; bases outside gene matches: 9. Germline lookup yields CDR1 SGHTA and CDR2 FQGNSA. CDR3 nucleotides: TGTGCCAGCAGCCCAAAGGGTCTAGCGGGAGAGACCCAGTACTTC. Its translation is CASSPKGLAGETQYF.

This chain joins TRBV4-1 and TRBJ2-3, with D tentatively TRBD1 (5 bases). This CDR3 comprises 15 residues. Trimming cost V 0 bases and J 0 bases, with 7 bases left between them. Germline V gene lookup returns CDR1 MGHRA and CDR2 YSYEKL. CDR3 nucleotides: TGCGCCAGCAGCCAAGATGGGGCTAGCACAGATACGCAGTATTTT. Its translation: CASSQDGASTDTQYF.

The J gene is TRBJ1-5, the V gene TRBV5-1; 8 bases match TRBD1. Germline loops: CDR1 SGHRS, CDR2 YFSETQ. V lost 4 bases, J lost 0 bases, and 12 bases stayed unmatched. CDR3 length: 18 amino acids. The CDR3 sequence: CASSPGGQGGYSNQPQHF. CDR3 nucleotides: TGCGCCAGCAGCCCTGGAGGACAGGGAGGATATAGCAATCAGCCCCAGCATTTT. The entire variable domain, with the rest obtained from reference TRBV5-1 and TRBJ1-5, is as follows: KAGVTQTPRYLIKTRGQQVTLSCSPISGHRSVSWYQQTPGQGLQFLFEYFSETQRNKGNFPGRFSGRQFSNSRSEMNVSTLELGDSALYLCASSPGGQGGYSNQPQHFGDGTRLSIL.

This clone has a handful of counts. The V gene is TRBV27, the J gene TRBJ2-7; tentatively, D is TRBD1 (6 bases). The V end lost 6 bases, the J end lost 3 bases, and 12 bases lay between the germline ends. Germline values: CDR1 MNHEY, CDR2 SMNVEV (reference sequence). CDR3 size: 13 residues. The CDR3 bases are TGTGCCAGCAGCAGGACAGCTTACTACGAGCAGTACTTC. Protein: CASSRTAYYEQYF.

The chain carries TRBV5-1 and TRBJ2-5; D not certain. V lost 3 bases to trimming and J lost 5 bases, with 11 bases between them. This CDR3 spans 13 amino acids. Germline V gives CDR1 SGHRS, CDR2 YFSETQ. The CDR3 nucleotides are TGCGCCAGCAGCTCCCCGGGCGCGGAGACCCAGTACTTC. This sequence encodes CASSSPGAETQYF.

J is TRBJ2-7 and V is TRBV11-2, with a weak D call TRBD2 (5 bases). Germline assignment: CDR1 SGHAT and CDR2 FQNNGV. The V end lost 1 base, the J end lost 11 bases, and 18 bases lay between the germline ends. This CDR3 is built from 14 residues. CDR3: CASSLGELGLGEYF. DNA for the CDR3: TGTGCCAGCAGCTTAGGCGAACTAGGGCTTGGAGAGTACTTC.

This clone came up a few times. V and J are TRBV4-1 and TRBJ1-2; D not resolved. Germline values: CDR1 MGHRA, CDR2 YSYEKL. This CDR3 contains 18 residues. V was cut by 0 bases and J by 4 bases, with 21 bases left in between. CDR3 DNA sequence: TGCGCCAGCAGCCAAGATCGTGGTTCGACATCAATGTTCTATGGCTACACCTTC. This gives the protein CASSQDRGSTSMFYGYTF.

The chain couples TRBV5-5 to TRBJ2-7; D gene uncertain. Between the trimmed V and J ends, which lost 3 bases and 3 bases, there was a span of 7 bases. The CDR3 has 12 residues. Germline V gene data show CDR1 as SGHKS and CDR2 as YYEKEE (reference sequence). In DNA form, the CDR3 reads TGTGCCAGCAGCTCGTCGGACTACGAGCAGTACTTC. Translating gives CASSSSDYEQYF. The full variable domain, completed using reference TRBV5-5 and TRBJ2-7, is DAGVTQSPTHLIKTRGQQVTLRCSPISGHKSVSWYQQVLGQGPQFIFQYYEKEERGRGNFPDRFSARQFPNYSSELNVNALLLGDSALYLCASSSSDYEQYFGPGTRLTVT.

The chain recombines TRBV27 with TRBJ2-2; D is unresolved. Per germline, CDR1 MNHEY and CDR2 SMNVEV (reference sequence). The V end lost 0 bases, the J end lost 6 bases, and 17 bases lay between the germline ends. The CDR3 sequence is 17 residues long. Written as DNA, the CDR3 is TGTGCCAGCAGTTTATCTTCGACCGGCTTTAAACCCGGGGAGCTGTTTTTT. Its translation: CASSLSSTGFKPGELFF.

The gene calls are TRBV6-1 and TRBJ1-2, with D possibly TRBD1 on 5 matching bases. V lost 2 bases, J lost 4 bases, and 8 bases lay in between. CDR1 is MNHNS and CDR2 is SASEGT in the germline V gene. This CDR3 is built from 13 residues. The CDR3 sequence is CASSEQGFYGYTF. In nucleotides, the CDR3 is TGTGCCAGCAGTGAACAGGGCTTCTATGGCTACACCTTC.

This clone showed up just a few times. The rearrangement links TRBV4-1 to TRBJ1-5; D remains ambiguous. V was cut by 2 bases and J by 4 bases, with 6 bases left in between. Germline-derived CDR1 and CDR2 are MGHRA and YSYEKL. The CDR3 extends over 13 amino acids. CDR3 amino acids: CASSQRVNQPQHF. Written as DNA, the CDR3 is TGCGCCAGCAGCCAACGGGTTAATCAGCCCCAGCATTTT.

The V and J genes are TRBV4-1 and TRBJ2-7, with 12 bases identical to TRBD2. V was clipped by 4 bases and J by 3 bases; unmatched bases: 16. This CDR3 region has 19 residues. Germline lookup yields CDR1 MGHRA and CDR2 YSYEKL. The CDR3 loop reads CASSPRTVASGRAYYEQYF. DNA of the CDR3: TGCGCCAGCAGCCCTCGAACGGTGGCTAGCGGGAGGGCCTACTACGAGCAGTACTTC.

The chain couples TRBV6-1 to TRBJ2-1; 7 positions agree with TRBD2. The ends lost 10 bases at V and 8 bases at J; junction bases unmatched: 17. The CDR3 is 15 amino acids. The germline CDR1 and CDR2 sequences are MNHNS and SASEGT. CDR3 sequence (DNA): TGTGCCATTACACCCCGAACCCTACTAGCGCATGAGCAGTTCTTC. This encodes CAITPRTLLAHEQFF.

The chain has TRBV15 and TRBJ1-2, with D uncertain. CDR1 and CDR2 (germline): LNHNV, YYDKDF (reference sequence). There are 12 residues in the CDR3. Trimming pared 1 base from V and 8 bases from J, leaving 8 bases between. For the CDR3, the DNA is TGTGCCACCAGCAGAGGGAGGGAGGGCTACACCTTC. It is translated as CATSRGREGYTF. Full variable domain (outside the CDR3, taken from reference TRBV15 and TRBJ1-2): DAMVIQNPRYQVTQFGKPVTLSCSQTLNHNVMYWYQQKSSQAPKLLFHYYDKDFNNEADTPDNFQSRRPNTSFCFLDIRSPGLGDTAMYLCATSRGREGYTFGSGTRLTVV.

This sequence joins TRBV20-1 and TRBJ2-1; D gene ambiguous. V dropped 5 bases and J dropped 7 bases, with 9 bases sitting between them. There are 11 residues in the CDR3. CDR1 is DFQATT and CDR2 is SNEGSKA in the germline V gene (reference sequence). The CDR3 protein is CSAPLPNEQFF. The CDR3 DNA reads TGCAGTGCTCCGCTGCCGAATGAGCAGTTCTTC.